This T cell receptor (beta chain) stems from a study of radiotherapy plus CTLA-4 blockade in lung cancer. The wider study: Patients showed objective responses in 18% of cases, and disease control was achieved by under 40%.

Libraries were prepared by immunoSEQ multiplex PCR; TCRdb keeps only in-frame clonotypes and omits some of them. The profile shows over 50,000 clones, around four fifths of them singletons. CTLA-4 blockade using ipilimumab, together with focal radiation, was received by patients with chemo-refractory metastatic non-small-cell lung cancer. The germline V gene has CDR1 MDHEN and CDR2 SYDVKM. V lost 3 bases and J lost 4, with 12 bases in between. This CDR3 contains 14 residues. Broader study findings: Early clone dynamics of blood T cells, plus interferon-beta, reportedly predicted response best. After radiotherapy and ipilimumab, tumor-derived clones expanded in peripheral blood.

This clone was found once. Its specificity is not known. The sequencing used peripheral blood, collected from a patient treated with radiotherapy plus ipilimumab. The genes are TRBV28 and TRBJ1-2, with D perhaps TRBD1 (5 bases). The sequence was obtained from a human donor with non-small cell lung cancer who had a partial response to radiotherapy plus ipilimumab. The CDR3 spells CASSFPGLLYGYTF. DNA for the CDR3: TGTGCCAGCAGTTTTCCAGGGCTCCTCTATGGCTACACCTTC.